These 8 T cell receptor beta chains originate from one sample sequenced in a study of human thymus T cells. Thymus pieces cut out during corrective heart surgery were the tissue that was used. Clones were sequenced by immunoSEQ multiplex PCR, and TCRdb holds only the in-frame ones, with some missing. The repertoire holds roughly 120,000 clones, around 96% seen once, with roughly 0.024% in the top ten. Specimen: thymus tissue. The origin of the receptors is a boy under three years old with a congenital heart defect but otherwise immunologically healthy.

The J gene is TRBJ2-1, the V gene TRBV30; 7 nucleotides align to TRBD2. The CDR3 spans 15 residues. Germline CDR1 and CDR2: GTSNPN and SVGIG (reference sequence). The ends lost 5 bases at V and 2 bases at J; junction bases unmatched: 9. The CDR3 bases are TGTGCCTGGGAACCCGAAGCGGGGCCCTACAATGAGCAGTTCTTC. Translated: CAWEPEAGPYNEQFF.

This chain connects TRBV4-3 to TRBJ1-1; perhaps TRBD1 as D (6 bases). Germline CDR1 is LGHNA and CDR2 is YSLEER. V was clipped by 3 bases and J by 0 bases, with 20 bases between them. CDR3 length: 18 amino acids. CDR3 region: CASSHILEGDRMNTEAFF. CDR3 DNA sequence: TGCGCCAGCAGCCATATCCTAGAGGGAGACAGGATGAACACTGAAGCTTTCTTT.

This chain connects TRBV28 to TRBJ2-3; D assignment may be TRBD1 or TRBD2 (5 bases each). Germline lookup yields CDR1 MDHEN and CDR2 SYDVKM. V was shortened by 6 bases and J by 2 bases, with 15 bases between the two germline ends. This CDR3 contains 15 residues. The CDR3 DNA follows: TGTGCCAGCAGCCATCCGGGACGGTCCACAGATACGCAGTATTTT. It is translated as CASSHPGRSTDTQYF.

V and J are TRBV7-9 and TRBJ2-6; 8 positions match TRBD1. Germline values: CDR1 SEHNR, CDR2 FQNEAQ (reference sequence). The CDR3 sequence is 16 residues long. V lost 0 bases to trimming and J lost 2 bases; unmatched junction nucleotides: 0. The DNA for the CDR3 is TGTGCCAGCAGCTTAGCACAGGGGGCTGGGGCCAACGTCCTGACTTTC. This codes for CASSLAQGAGANVLTF.

The J gene is TRBJ2-3, the V gene TRBV5-1; tentatively, D is TRBD1 or TRBD2 (5 bases each). Per the germline V gene, CDR1 is SGHRS and CDR2 is YFSETQ. The V gene lost 7 bases and the J gene lost 4 bases, with 7 bases spanning the gap. The CDR3 sequence is 11 residues long. In DNA form, the CDR3 reads TGCGCCAGCGGGGACCCAGATACGCAGTATTTT. It codes for CASGDPDTQYF.

This chain uses TRBV29-1 with TRBJ1-1; 8 nucleotides line up with TRBD1. Trimming cost V 4 bases and J 4 bases; bases outside gene matches: 11. CDR1 and CDR2 (germline): SQVTM, ANQGSEA. This CDR3 contains 15 residues. CDR3 bases: TGCAGCGTTGGGGGGCAGGGGGCGTCGTCCACTGAAGCTTTCTTT. Translation gives CSVGGQGASSTEAFF.

The rearrangement links TRBV4-1 to TRBJ1-6; D is perhaps TRBD1 (5 bases). The V gene's germline CDR1 is MGHRA and CDR2 YSYEKL. CDR3 length: 17 amino acids. V lost 5 bases and J lost 8, with 22 bases in between. The CDR3 spells CASSSETARLRDSPLHF. DNA for the CDR3: TGCGCCAGCAGCTCCGAGACAGCCAGGTTGAGAGATTCACCCCTCCACTTT.

The chain recombines TRBV30 with TRBJ1-2, with 8 bases that match TRBD1. Germline CDR1 GTSNPN, CDR2 SVGIG (reference sequence). CDR3 size: 14 residues. The trim removed 0 bases at V and 6 bases at J, leaving 6 bases unmatched. The CDR3 sequence: CAWSVPTGVDGYTF. Here the CDR3 DNA reads TGTGCCTGGAGTGTACCGACAGGGGTGGATGGCTACACCTTC.